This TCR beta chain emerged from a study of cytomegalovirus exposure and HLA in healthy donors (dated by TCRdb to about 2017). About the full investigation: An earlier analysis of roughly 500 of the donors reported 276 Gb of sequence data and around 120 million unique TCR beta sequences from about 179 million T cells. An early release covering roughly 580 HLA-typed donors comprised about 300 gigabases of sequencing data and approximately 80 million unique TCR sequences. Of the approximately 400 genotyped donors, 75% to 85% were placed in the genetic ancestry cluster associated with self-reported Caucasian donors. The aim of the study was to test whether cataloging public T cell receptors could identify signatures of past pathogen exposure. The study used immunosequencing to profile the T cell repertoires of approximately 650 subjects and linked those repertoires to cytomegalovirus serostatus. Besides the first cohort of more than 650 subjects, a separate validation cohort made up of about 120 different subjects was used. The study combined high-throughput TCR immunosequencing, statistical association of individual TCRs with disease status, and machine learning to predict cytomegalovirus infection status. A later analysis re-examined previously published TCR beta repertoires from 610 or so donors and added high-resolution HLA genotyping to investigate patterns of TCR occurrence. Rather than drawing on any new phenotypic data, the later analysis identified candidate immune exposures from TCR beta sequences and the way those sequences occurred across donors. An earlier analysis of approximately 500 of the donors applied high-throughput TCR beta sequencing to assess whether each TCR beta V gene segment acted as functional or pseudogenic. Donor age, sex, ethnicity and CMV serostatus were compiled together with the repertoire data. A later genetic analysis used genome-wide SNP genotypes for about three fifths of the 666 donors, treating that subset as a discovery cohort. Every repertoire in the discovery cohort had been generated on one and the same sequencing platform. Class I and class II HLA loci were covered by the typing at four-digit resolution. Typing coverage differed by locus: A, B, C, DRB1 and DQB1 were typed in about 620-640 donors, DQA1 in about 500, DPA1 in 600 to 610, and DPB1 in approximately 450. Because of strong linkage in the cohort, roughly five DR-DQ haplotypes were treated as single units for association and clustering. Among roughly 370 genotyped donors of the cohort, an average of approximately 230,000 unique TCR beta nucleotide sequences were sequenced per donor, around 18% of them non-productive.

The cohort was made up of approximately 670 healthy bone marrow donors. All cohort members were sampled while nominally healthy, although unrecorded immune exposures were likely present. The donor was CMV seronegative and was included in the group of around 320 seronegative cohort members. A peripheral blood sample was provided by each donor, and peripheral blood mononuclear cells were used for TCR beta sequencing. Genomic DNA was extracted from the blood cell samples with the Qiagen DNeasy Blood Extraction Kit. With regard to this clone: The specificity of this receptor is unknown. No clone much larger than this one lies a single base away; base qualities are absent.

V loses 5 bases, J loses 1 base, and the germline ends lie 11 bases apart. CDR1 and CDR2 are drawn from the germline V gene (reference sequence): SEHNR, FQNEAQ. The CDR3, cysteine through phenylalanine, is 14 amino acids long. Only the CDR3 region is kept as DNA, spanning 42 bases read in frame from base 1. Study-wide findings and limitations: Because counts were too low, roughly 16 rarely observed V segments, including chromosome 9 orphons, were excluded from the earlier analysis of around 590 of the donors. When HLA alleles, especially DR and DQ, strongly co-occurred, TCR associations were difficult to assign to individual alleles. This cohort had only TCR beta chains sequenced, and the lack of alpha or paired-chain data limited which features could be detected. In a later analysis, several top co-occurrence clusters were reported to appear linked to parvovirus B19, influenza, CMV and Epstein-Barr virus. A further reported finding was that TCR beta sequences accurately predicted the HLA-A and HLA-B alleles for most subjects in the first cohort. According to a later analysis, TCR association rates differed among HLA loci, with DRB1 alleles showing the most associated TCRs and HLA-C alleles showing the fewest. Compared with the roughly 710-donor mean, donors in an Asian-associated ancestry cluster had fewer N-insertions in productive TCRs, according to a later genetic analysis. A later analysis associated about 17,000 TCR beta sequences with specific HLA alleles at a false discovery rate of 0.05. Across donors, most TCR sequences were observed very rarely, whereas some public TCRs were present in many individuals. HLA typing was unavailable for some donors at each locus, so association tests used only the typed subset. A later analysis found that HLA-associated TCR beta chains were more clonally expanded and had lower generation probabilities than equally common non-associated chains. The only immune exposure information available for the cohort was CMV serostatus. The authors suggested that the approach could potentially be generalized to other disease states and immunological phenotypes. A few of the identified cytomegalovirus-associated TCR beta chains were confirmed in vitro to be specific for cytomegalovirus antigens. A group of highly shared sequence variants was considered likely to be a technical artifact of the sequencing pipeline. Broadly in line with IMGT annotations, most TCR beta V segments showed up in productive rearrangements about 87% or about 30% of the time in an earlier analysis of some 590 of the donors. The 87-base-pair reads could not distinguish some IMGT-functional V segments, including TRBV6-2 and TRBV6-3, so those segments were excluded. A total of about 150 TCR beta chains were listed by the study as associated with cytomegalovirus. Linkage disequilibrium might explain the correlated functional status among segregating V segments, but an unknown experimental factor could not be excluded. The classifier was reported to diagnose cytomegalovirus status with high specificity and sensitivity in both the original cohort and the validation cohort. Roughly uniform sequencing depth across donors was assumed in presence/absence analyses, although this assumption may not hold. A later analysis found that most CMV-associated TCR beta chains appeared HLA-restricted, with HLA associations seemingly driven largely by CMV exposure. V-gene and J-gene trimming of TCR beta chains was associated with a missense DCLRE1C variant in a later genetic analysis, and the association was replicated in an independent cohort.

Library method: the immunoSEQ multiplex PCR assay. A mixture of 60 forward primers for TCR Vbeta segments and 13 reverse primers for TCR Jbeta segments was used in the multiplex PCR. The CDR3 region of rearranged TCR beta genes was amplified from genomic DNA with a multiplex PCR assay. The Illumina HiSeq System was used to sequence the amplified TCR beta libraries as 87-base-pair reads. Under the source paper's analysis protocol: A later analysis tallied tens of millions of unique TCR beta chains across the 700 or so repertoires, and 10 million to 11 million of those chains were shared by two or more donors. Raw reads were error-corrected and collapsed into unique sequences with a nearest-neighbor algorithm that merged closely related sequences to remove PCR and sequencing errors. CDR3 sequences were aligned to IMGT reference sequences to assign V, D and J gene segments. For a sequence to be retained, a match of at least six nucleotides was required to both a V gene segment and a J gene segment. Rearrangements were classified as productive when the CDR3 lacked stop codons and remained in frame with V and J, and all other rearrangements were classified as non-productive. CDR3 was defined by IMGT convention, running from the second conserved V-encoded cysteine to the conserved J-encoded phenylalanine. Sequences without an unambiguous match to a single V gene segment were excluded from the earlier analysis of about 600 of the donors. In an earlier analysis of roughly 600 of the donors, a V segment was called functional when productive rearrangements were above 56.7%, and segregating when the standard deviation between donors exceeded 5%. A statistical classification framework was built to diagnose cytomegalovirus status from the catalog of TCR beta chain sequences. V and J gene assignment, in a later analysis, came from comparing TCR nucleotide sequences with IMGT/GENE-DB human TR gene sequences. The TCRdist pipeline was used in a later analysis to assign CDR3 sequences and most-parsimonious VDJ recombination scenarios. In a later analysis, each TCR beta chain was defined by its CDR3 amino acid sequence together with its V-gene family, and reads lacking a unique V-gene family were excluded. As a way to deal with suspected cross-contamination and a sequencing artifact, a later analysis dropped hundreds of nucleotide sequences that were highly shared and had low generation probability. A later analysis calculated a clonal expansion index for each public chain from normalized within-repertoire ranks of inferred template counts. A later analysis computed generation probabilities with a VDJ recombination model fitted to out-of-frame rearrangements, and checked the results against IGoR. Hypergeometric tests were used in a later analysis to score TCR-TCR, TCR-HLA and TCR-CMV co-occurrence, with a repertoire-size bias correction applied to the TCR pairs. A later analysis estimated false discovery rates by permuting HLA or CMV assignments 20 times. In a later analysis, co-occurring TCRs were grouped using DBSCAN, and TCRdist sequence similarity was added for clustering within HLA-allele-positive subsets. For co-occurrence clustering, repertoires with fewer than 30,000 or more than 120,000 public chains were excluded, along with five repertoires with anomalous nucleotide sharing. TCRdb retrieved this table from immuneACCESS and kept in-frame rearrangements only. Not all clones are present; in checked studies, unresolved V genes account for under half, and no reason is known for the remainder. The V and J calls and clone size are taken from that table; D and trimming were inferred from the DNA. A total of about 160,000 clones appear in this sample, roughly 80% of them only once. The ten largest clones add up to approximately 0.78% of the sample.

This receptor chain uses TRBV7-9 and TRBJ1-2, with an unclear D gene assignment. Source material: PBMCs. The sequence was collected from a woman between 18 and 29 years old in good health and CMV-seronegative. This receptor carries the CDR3 CASSPSGLNYGYTF. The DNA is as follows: TGTGCCAGCAGCCCCTCAGGTCTTAACTATGGCTACACCTTC.